The following is a T cell receptor (beta chain) sequence with its context. The antigen is unknown. A template switching step contributed a universal primer site, while unique molecular identifiers were present in the cDNA. TCRdb ran MiXCR on the 5' RACE reads and lists one entry per CDR3 protein. The table has a few hundred thousand distinct CDR3 sequences, roughly 9.5% seen once; the top ten hold 3%. The CDR3 runs 20 residues. Germline V lookup: CDR1 SGHDT, CDR2 YYEEEE. V trimming: 4 bases; J trimming: 1 base; junction bases outside the gene matches: 19. These data originate in a study of identical twins. Broader study findings: Zero-insertion findings could be partly confounded by invariant cells (MAIT and iNKT cells). There was an excess of low generation probability in the out-of-frame alpha sequences that twins shared. Rather than following the same donors, the conclusions depended on cross-sectional statistical analysis.

A further study also used this sample, focusing on yellow fever vaccine responses in identical twins.

This TCR derives from a woman aged 18-30 years in good health. J is TRBJ2-1 and V is TRBV5-6, with 8 bases that match TRBD1. The source material was PBMCs. For the CDR3, the DNA is TGTGCCAGCAGCCCCGGGCTCCTCGGACAGGGATTGAGATCCTACAATGAGCAGTTCTTC. It codes for CASSPGLLGQGLRSYNEQFF.